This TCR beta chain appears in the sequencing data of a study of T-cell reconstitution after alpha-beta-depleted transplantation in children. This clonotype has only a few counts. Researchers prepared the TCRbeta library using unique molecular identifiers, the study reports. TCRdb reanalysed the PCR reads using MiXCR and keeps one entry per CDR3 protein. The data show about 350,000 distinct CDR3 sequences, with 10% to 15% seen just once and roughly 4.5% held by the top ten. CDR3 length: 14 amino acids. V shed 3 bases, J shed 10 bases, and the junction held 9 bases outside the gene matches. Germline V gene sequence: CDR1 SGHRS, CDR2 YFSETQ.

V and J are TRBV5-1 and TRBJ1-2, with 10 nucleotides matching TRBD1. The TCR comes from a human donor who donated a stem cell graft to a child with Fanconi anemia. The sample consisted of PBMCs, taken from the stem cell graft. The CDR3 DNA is TGCGCCAGCAGCTCCCCGGGACAGGGGTCCCTCTACACCTTC. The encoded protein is CASSSPGQGSLYTF.